These 18 T cell receptor beta chains were all obtained from the same sample, sequenced in a study of graft-versus-host responses after intestinal transplantation. Clones were sequenced by immunoSEQ multiplex PCR, and TCRdb holds only the in-frame ones, with some missing. The table lists about 98,000 clones, roughly 86% of them singletons. Sequenced here: PBMCs, sampled 255 days after intestinal transplant. Every receptor here comes from a human patient who received an intestinal transplant, so some T cells may come from the graft donor.

The chain couples TRBV27 to TRBJ2-7, with 8 bases matching TRBD1. Germline V gene lookup returns CDR1 MNHEY and CDR2 SMNVEV (reference sequence). The CDR3 totals 12 residues. Germline trimming cut 6 bases from V and 5 bases from J; bases unmatched to any gene: 3. As DNA, the CDR3 is TGTGCCAGCAGCTCGGACAGGGACGAGCAGTACTTC. It yields the protein CASSSDRDEQYF.

This chain uses TRBV2 with TRBJ2-2, with no clear D. Germline V gives CDR1 SNHLY, CDR2 FYNNEI. The CDR3 totals 13 residues. The germline V and J ends were trimmed by 7 bases and 4 bases, with 10 bases remaining between them. This CDR3 reads CASMQAPTGELFF. CDR3 bases: TGTGCCAGCATGCAGGCCCCCACCGGGGAGCTGTTTTTT.

The chain links TRBV6-1 to TRBJ2-5; 7 bases are shared with TRBD2. CDR3 length: 15 residues. CDR1 is MNHNS, CDR2 SASEGT, per germline. V shed 4 bases and J 4 bases; nucleotides not matched to a gene: 9. The CDR3 DNA reads TGTGCCAGCAGTGGTGGCAGGCGGGAGACAGAGACCCAGTACTTC. This sequence encodes CASSGGRRETETQYF.

V gene TRBV28 combines with J gene TRBJ2-7, with TRBD2 matching 9 bases. The CDR3 covers 14 residues. Germline CDR1 reads MDHEN; CDR2 reads SYDVKM. V lost 5 bases, J lost 2 bases, and 4 bases stayed unmatched. CDR3: CASSRLAGPYEQYF. The CDR3 DNA reads as TGTGCCAGCAGTCGGCTAGCGGGACCCTACGAGCAGTACTTC.

V and J are TRBV23-1 and TRBJ1-3, with a possible D match to TRBD1 (5 bases). TRBV23-1 is an ORF for which the function is uncertain. Trimming took 5 bases from V and 0 from J, leaving 5 bases between them. This CDR3 region has 13 residues. As DNA, the CDR3 is TGCGCCAGCAGTGGACACTCTGGAAACACCATATATTTT. Its translation is CASSGHSGNTIYF.

This clone was picked up a small number of times. V gene TRBV11-1 combines with J gene TRBJ2-5, with D maybe TRBD1 (7 bases). The J call is in doubt because the DNA end fits TRBJ2-7 better. The CDR3 is 15 amino acids. Germline-derived CDR1 and CDR2 are SGHAT and FQDESV (reference sequence). CDR3 residues: CASSLRDSISYEQYF. In nucleotides, the CDR3 is TGTGCCAGCAGCTTGCGGGACAGCATTTCCTACGAGCAGTACTTC.

CDR3 protein: CASSLVGARNEQYF. The CDR3 coding sequence is TGCGCCAGCAGCTTGGTTGGGGCTCGCAACGAGCAGTACTTC. The rearrangement uses TRBV5-1 and TRBJ2-7, with a weak D call TRBD1 (5 bases). Germline CDR1 and CDR2: SGHRS and YFSETQ. CDR3 length: 14 amino acids. V dropped 0 bases and J dropped 5 bases, with 12 bases sitting between them.

V is TRBV5-1 and J is TRBJ2-7; D assignment may be TRBD1 or TRBD2 (5 bases each). Germline lookup yields CDR1 SGHRS and CDR2 YFSETQ. V lost 1 base, J lost 0 bases, and 11 bases lay in between. This CDR3 region has 15 residues. CDR3 in DNA: TGCGCCAGCAGCTTGAGGGACCCGAGCTCCTACGAGCAGTACTTC. Amino acid sequence: CASSLRDPSSYEQYF. Supplemented by reference TRBV5-1 and TRBJ2-7, the full variable domain reads KAGVTQTPRYLIKTRGQQVTLSCSPISGHRSVSWYQQTPGQGLQFLFEYFSETQRNKGNFPGRFSGRQFSNSRSEMNVSTLELGDSALYLCASSLRDPSSYEQYFGPGTRLTVT.

The J gene is TRBJ2-1, the V gene TRBV7-3, with D uncertain. This CDR3 is 13 amino acids long. V was cut by 2 bases and J by 10 bases, with 12 bases left in between. Germline CDR1 and CDR2: SGHTA and FQGTGA. CDR3 in amino acids: CASSLGQGLEQFF. The CDR3 DNA is TGTGCCAGCAGCTTAGGTCAAGGGCTGGAGCAGTTCTTC.

This clone was found a few times. The chain recombines TRBV2 with TRBJ1-2; no definite D call. The CDR3 is made up of 11 amino acids. CDR1 is SNHLY, CDR2 FYNNEI, per germline. Trimming stripped 7 bases from V and 6 bases from J, with 9 bases between. The CDR3 region is CASTRGDGYTF. CDR3 sequence (DNA): TGTGCCAGCACCCGGGGAGATGGCTACACCTTC.

The chain joins TRBV6-5 to TRBJ2-5; TRBD2 matches 10 bases. Germline V gene lookup returns CDR1 MNHEY and CDR2 SVGAGI. The CDR3 spans 14 residues. J gave up 3 bases and V 4 bases, and 2 bases lay outside the gene matches. This chain's CDR3 is CASSLLAGKETQYF. The CDR3 nucleotides read TGTGCCAGCAGTTTACTAGCGGGAAAAGAGACCCAGTACTTC.

The J gene is TRBJ2-7, the V gene TRBV5-1; D remains ambiguous. The CDR3 spans 16 residues. Germline V gives CDR1 SGHRS, CDR2 YFSETQ. V was clipped by 2 bases and J by 6 bases, with 21 bases between them. CDR3 sequence (DNA): TGCGCCAGCAGCTTTGTGGTACGCAGATCTGCAGGCGAGCAGTACTTC. The encoded protein is CASSFVVRRSAGEQYF.

The V call is TRBV27, the J call TRBJ2-3; no reliable D call. V lost 9 bases and J lost 2, with 6 bases in between. This CDR3 has 11 residues. Germline values: CDR1 MNHEY, CDR2 SMNVEV (reference sequence). The CDR3 region is CASGTTDTQYF. In DNA form, the CDR3 reads TGTGCCAGTGGCACCACAGATACGCAGTATTTT.

The CDR3 nucleotides read TGTGCCAGCAGCTTAGTTGTAGCGGGGGGCCTCACAGATACGCAGTATTTT. It yields the protein CASSLVVAGGLTDTQYF. The genes are TRBV7-8 and TRBJ2-3, with 10 bases fitting TRBD2. Germline CDR1 is SGHVS and CDR2 is FQNEAQ. V gave up 1 base and J gave up 2 bases; unmatched junction bases: 6. This CDR3 region has 17 residues.

The rearrangement links TRBV11-2 to TRBJ1-1; D unresolved. The CDR3 has 12 residues. Germline values: CDR1 SGHAT, CDR2 FQNNGV. V lost 0 bases and J lost 7, with 6 bases in between. The DNA for the CDR3 is TGTGCCAGCAGCTTAGAGGGGAATGAAGCTTTCTTT. This sequence encodes CASSLEGNEAFF.

This clone was counted a single time. The chain is built from TRBV9 and TRBJ2-7; D possibly matches TRBD1 or TRBD2 (5 bases each). The germline CDR1 and CDR2 sequences are SGDLS and YYNGEE. Trimming took 3 bases from V and 5 from J, leaving 12 bases between them. The CDR3 has 13 amino acids. The CDR3 sequence is CASSAWGSDEQYF. In DNA, the CDR3 is TGTGCCAGCAGCGCCTGGGGGAGCGACGAGCAGTACTTC.

The rearrangement joins TRBV10-2 to TRBJ2-7; D perhaps matches TRBD2 (5 bases). There are 13 residues in the CDR3. Germline V CDR1 and CDR2: WSHSY, SAAADI. V gave up 8 bases and J gave up 1 base, with 12 bases separating them. This CDR3 is CASSPRESYEQYV. CDR3 nucleotide sequence: TGCGCCAGCTCGCCACGGGAATCCTACGAGCAGTACGTC.

This clone was seen once. The chain joins TRBV9 to TRBJ2-1; 7 nucleotides agree with TRBD1. CDR3 size: 20 residues. The V gene end was trimmed by 0 bases and the J gene end by 3 bases; junction bases not matched to a gene: 18. Germline V CDR1 and CDR2: SGDLS, YYNGEE. The CDR3 nucleotides read TGTGCCAGCAGCGTAGGGTGGGACAGAAGGGCCCTGGGCGGCTACAATGAGCAGTTCTTC. Encoded protein: CASSVGWDRRALGGYNEQFF.